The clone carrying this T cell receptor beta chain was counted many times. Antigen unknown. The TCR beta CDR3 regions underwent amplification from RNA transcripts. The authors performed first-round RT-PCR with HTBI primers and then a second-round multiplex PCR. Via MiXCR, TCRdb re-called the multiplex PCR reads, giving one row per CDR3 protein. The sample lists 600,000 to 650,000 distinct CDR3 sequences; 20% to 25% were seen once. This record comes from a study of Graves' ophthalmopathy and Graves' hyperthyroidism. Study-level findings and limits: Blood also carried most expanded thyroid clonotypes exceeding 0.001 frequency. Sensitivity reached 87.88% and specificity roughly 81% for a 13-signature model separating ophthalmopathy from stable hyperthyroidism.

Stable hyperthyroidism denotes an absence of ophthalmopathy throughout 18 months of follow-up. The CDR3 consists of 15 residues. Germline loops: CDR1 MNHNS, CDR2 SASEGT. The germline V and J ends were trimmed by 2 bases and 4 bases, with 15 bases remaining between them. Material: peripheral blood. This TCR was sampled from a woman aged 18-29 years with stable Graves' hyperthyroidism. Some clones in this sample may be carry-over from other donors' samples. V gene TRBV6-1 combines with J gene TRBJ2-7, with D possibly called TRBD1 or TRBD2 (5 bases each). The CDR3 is CASSELGDRLYEQYF. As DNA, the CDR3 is TGTGCCAGCAGTGAATTAGGGGACCGCCTATACGAGCAGTACTTC.